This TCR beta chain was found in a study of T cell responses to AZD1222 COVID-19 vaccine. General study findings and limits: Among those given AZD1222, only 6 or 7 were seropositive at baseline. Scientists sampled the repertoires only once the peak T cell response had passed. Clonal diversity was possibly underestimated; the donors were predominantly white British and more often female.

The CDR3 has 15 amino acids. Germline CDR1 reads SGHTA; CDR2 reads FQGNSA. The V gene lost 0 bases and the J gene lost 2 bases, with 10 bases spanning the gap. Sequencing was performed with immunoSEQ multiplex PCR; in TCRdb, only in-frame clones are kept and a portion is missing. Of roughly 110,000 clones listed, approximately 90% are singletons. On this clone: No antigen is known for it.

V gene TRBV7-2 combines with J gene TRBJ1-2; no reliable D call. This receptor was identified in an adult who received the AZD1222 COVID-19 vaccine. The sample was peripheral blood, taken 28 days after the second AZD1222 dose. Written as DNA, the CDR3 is TGTGCCAGCAGCTTAGCGAGCCAGAAAAACTATGGCTACACCTTC. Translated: CASSLASQKNYGYTF. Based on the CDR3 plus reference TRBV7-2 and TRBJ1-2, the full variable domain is GAGVSQSPSNKVTEKGKDVELRCDPISGHTALYWYRQSLGQGLEFLIYFQGNSAPDKSGLPSDRFSAERTGGSVSTLTIQRTQQEDSAVYLCASSLASQKNYGYTFGSGTRLTVV.